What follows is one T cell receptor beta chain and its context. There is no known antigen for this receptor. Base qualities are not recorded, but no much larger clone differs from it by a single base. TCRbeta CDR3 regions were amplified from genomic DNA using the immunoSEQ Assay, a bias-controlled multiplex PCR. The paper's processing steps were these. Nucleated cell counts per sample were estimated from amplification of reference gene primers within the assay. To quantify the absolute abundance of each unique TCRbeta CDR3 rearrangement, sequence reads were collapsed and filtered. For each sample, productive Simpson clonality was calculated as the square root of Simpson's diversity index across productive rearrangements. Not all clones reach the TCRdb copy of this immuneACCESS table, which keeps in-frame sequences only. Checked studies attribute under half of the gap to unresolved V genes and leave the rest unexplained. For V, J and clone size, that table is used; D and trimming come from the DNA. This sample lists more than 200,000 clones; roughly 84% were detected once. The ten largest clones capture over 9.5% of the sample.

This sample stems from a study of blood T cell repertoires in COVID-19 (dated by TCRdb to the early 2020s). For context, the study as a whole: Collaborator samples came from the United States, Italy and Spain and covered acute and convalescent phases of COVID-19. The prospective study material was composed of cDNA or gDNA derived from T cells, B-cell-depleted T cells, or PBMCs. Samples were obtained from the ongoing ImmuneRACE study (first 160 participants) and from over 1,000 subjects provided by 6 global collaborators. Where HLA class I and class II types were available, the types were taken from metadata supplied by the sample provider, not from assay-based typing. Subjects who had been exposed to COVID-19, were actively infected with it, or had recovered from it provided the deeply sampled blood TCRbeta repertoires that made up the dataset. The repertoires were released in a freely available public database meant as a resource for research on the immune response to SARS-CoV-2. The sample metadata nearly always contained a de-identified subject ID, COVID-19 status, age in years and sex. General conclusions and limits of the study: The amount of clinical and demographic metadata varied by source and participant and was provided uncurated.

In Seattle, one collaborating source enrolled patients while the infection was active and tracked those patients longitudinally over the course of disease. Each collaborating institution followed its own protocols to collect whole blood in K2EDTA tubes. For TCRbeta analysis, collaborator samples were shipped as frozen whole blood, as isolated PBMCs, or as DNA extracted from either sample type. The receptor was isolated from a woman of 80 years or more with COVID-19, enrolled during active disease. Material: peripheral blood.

The DNA sequence is TGCGCCAGCAGCTTGAGTGCCGGAGGAGATACGCAGTATTTT. It encodes CASSLSAGGDTQYF. The chain is encoded by TRBV5-1 joined to TRBJ2-3; the D segment could be TRBD2, given 5 matching bases. Deletion took 1 base off V and 5 bases off J, with a span of 11 bases between the germline ends. According to the germline V gene, CDR1 reads SGHRS and CDR2 reads YFSETQ. Its CDR3 holds 14 amino acids, cysteine through phenylalanine. The read is trimmed to its CDR3 DNA, 42 bases read in frame from base 1.